This T cell receptor (beta chain) was documented in a study of response to subunit inactivated influenza vaccine. TCRdb re-analysed the RT-PCR reads in MiXCR, keeping a single row per CDR3 protein. The table records over 800,000 distinct CDR3 sequences, 21% of them present only once. CDR3 length: 15 amino acids. Germline V CDR1 and CDR2: SNHLY, FYNNEI. Trimming cost V 4 bases and J 4 bases; bases outside gene matches: 3. Details on this clonotype: Its specificity is not known.

General study results and limits: Authors suggested each seasonal influenza vaccination recruits few new T cells.

Sample: PBMCs from blood, taken 4 to 6 days after vaccination. This receptor was obtained from a man aged 45-60 years who received an inactivated influenza vaccine. The V call is TRBV2, the J call TRBJ2-7, with 14 bases that match TRBD2. CDR3 in amino acids: CASSGTSGGPYEQYF. The CDR3, as DNA: TGTGCCAGCAGTGGGACTAGCGGGGGGCCGTACGAGCAGTACTTC.